This T cell receptor (beta chain) was retrieved from a study of T cell responses to AZD1222 COVID-19 vaccine. Profiling relied on immunoSEQ multiplex PCR, and the TCRdb table lists in-frame clones only, not all of them. The top ten hold 20% of the sample, which has around 100,000 clones, around nine tenths seen once. The source material was peripheral blood, sampled on day 0 of AZD1222 vaccination. This TCR was recovered from an adult in good health.

The CDR3 sequence is CASSLWETQYF. DNA for the CDR3: TGTGCCAGCAGCTTATGGGAGACCCAGTACTTC. V is TRBV7-9 and J is TRBJ2-5; D not certain. CDR1 SEHNR and CDR2 FQNEAQ come from the germline V gene (reference sequence). The CDR3 totals 11 residues. Trimming left V 2 bases short and J 5 bases short, with 3 bases between.